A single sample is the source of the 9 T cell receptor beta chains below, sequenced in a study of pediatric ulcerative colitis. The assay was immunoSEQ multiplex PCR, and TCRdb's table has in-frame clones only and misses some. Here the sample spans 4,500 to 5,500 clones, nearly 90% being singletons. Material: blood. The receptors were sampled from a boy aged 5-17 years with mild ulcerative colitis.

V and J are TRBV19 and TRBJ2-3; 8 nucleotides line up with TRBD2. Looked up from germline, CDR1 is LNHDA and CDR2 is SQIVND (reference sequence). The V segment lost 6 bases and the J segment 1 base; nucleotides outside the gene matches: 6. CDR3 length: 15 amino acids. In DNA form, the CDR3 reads TGTGCCAGTAGACTGGCAGCGGGAGGCACAGATACGCAGTATTTT. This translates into CASRLAAGGTDTQYF.

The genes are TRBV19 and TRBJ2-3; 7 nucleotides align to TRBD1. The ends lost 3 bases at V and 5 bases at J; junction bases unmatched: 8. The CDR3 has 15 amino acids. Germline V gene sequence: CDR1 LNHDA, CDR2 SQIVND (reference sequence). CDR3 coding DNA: TGTGCCAGTAGTATGTTAGACAGGGTAGAAGATACGCAGTATTTT. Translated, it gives CASSMLDRVEDTQYF.

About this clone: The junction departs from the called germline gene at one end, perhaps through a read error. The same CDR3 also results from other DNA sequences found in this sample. In DNA, the CDR3 is TGTGCCAGCAGCTCGAGAAATAAAGGTTCGCCCACCGGACAGGGAATTTTAGAAAGCACTGAAGCCTTCTTT. It translates to CASSSRNKGSPTGQGILESTEAFF. The rearrangement uses TRBV7-1 and TRBJ1-1; 8 nucleotides match TRBD1. TRBV7-1 is assigned to the ORF class and has an uncertain function. The CDR3 is 24 residues long.

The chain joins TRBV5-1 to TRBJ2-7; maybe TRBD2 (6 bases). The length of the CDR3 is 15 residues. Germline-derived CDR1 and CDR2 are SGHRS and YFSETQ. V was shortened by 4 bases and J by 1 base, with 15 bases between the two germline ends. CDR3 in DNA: TGCGCCAGCAGCACCGACCCAGGGAGGTCCTACGAGCAGTACTTC. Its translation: CASSTDPGRSYEQYF. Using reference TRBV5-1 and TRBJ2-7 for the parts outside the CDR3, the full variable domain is KAGVTQTPRYLIKTRGQQVTLSCSPISGHRSVSWYQQTPGQGLQFLFEYFSETQRNKGNFPGRFSGRQFSNSRSEMNVSTLELGDSALYLCASSTDPGRSYEQYFGPGTRLTVT.

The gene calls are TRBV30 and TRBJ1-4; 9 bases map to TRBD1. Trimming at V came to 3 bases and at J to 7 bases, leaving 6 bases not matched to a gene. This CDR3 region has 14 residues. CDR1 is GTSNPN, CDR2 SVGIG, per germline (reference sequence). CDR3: CAWRETGGAEKLFF. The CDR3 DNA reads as TGTGCCTGGAGAGAGACAGGGGGAGCTGAAAAACTGTTTTTT.

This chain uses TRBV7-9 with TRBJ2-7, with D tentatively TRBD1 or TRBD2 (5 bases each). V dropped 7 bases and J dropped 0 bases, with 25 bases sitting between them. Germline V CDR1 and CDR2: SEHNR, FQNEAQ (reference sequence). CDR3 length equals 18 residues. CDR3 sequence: CASTSPMGTESSSYEQYF. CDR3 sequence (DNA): TGTGCCAGCACCTCCCCGATGGGGACCGAGAGCTCCTCCTACGAGCAGTACTTC.

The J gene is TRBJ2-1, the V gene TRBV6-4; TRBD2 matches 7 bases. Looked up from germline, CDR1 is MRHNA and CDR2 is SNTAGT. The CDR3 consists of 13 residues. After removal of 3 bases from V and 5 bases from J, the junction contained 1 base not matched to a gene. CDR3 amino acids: CASSERENNEQFF. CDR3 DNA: TGTGCCAGCAGTGAGCGGGAGAACAATGAGCAGTTCTTC.

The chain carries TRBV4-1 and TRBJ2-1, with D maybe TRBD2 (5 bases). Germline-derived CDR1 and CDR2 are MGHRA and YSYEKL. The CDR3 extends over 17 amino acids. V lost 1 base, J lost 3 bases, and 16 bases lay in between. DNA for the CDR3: TGCGCCAGCAGCCAAGGTGGTGGGAGACGCCTCTACAATGAGCAGTTCTTC. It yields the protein CASSQGGGRRLYNEQFF.

The CDR3 spells CASSLWTASTDTQYF. CDR3 bases: TGTGCCAGCAGCTTATGGACAGCATCCACAGATACGCAGTATTTT. The chain has TRBV11-2 and TRBJ2-3, with D perhaps matching TRBD1 (6 bases). This CDR3 is 15 amino acids long. Trimming took off 2 bases at V and 2 bases at J, with 11 bases between the two ends. Germline loops: CDR1 SGHAT, CDR2 FQNNGV.